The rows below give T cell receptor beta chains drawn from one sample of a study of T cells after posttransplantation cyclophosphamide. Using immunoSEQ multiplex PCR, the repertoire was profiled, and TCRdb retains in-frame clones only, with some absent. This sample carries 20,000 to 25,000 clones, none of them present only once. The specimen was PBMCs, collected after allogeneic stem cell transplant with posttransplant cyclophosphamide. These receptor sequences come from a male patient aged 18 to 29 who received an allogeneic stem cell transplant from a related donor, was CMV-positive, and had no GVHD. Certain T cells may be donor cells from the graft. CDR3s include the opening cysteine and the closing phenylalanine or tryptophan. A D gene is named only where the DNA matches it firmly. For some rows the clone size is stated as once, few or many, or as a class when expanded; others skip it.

cdr3_aa: CAWSVRAGGRDTQYF; cdr3_nt: TGTGCCTGGAGTGTACGGGCGGGAGGCAGGGATACGCAGTATTTT; d_call: TRBD2; clone_size: many; v_call: TRBV30; j_call: TRBJ2-3
cdr3_aa: CASSPLGQGYGYTF; cdr3_nt: TGTGCCAGCAGTCCCCTGGGACAGGGGTATGGCTACACCTTC; d_call: TRBD1; clone_size: many; v_call: TRBV6-1; j_call: TRBJ1-2
cdr3_aa: CASSQGGSYEQYF; cdr3_nt: TGCGCCAGCAGCCAGGGCGGGAGCTACGAGCAGTACTTC; d_call: TRBD2; clone_size: many; v_call: TRBV4-1; j_call: TRBJ2-7
cdr3_aa: CASSVGPGSTDTQYF; cdr3_nt: TGTGCCAGCAGCGTAGGTCCCGGGAGCACAGATACGCAGTATTTT; d_call: .; clone_size: .; v_call: TRBV9; j_call: TRBJ2-3
cdr3_aa: CASSEGQGFRAFF; cdr3_nt: TGCGCCAGCAGCGAAGGACAGGGATTTAGAGCTTTCTTT; d_call: TRBD1; clone_size: many; v_call: TRBV5-1; j_call: TRBJ1-1
cdr3_aa: CASSPRPGLAGAQTQYF; cdr3_nt: TGTGCCAGCAGTCCTCGGCCGGGACTAGCGGGAGCACAGACCCAGTACTTC; d_call: TRBD2; clone_size: few; v_call: TRBV27; j_call: TRBJ2-5
cdr3_aa: CASSDLGGLADNNEQFF; cdr3_nt: TGTGCCAGCAGCGACCTGGGGGGACTAGCGGATAACAATGAGCAGTTCTTC; d_call: TRBD2; clone_size: many; v_call: TRBV19; j_call: TRBJ2-1
cdr3_aa: CASSLEGQGLSYEQYF; cdr3_nt: TGTGCCAGCAGCTTGGAGGGACAGGGGCTATCCTACGAGCAGTACTTC; d_call: TRBD1; clone_size: many; v_call: TRBV5-5; j_call: TRBJ2-7
cdr3_aa: CASSFLREEGETQYF; cdr3_nt: TGTGCCAGCAGCTTCCTTAGGGAGGAGGGGGAGACCCAGTACTTC; d_call: .; clone_size: many; v_call: TRBV7-3; j_call: TRBJ2-5
cdr3_aa: CASSLGLAGEGTDTQYF; cdr3_nt: TGTGCCAGCAGCTTAGGCCTAGCGGGAGAGGGCACAGATACGCAGTATTTT; d_call: TRBD2; clone_size: many; v_call: TRBV13; j_call: TRBJ2-3
cdr3_aa: CAISGFSTGGTGELFF; cdr3_nt: TGTGCCATCAGTGGGTTTTCGACAGGGGGGACCGGGGAGCTGTTTTTT; d_call: TRBD1; clone_size: many; v_call: TRBV10-3; j_call: TRBJ2-2
cdr3_aa: CASSSGMNTEAFF; cdr3_nt: TGTGCCAGCAGCTCCGGTATGAACACTGAAGCTTTCTTT; d_call: .; clone_size: many; v_call: TRBV7-6; j_call: TRBJ1-1
cdr3_aa: CASSVSGGANLDTQYF; cdr3_nt: TGTGCCAGCAGCGTTAGCGGGGGGGCCAACTTGGATACGCAGTATTTT; d_call: TRBD2; clone_size: many; v_call: TRBV9; j_call: TRBJ2-3
cdr3_aa: CASSPLSSGDTNTEAFF; cdr3_nt: TGTGCCAGCTCACCACTTAGCTCGGGAGACACGAACACTGAAGCTTTCTTT; d_call: .; clone_size: many; v_call: TRBV18; j_call: TRBJ1-1
cdr3_aa: CASSEYLGFEQYF; cdr3_nt: TGCGCCAGCAGTGAGTACCTAGGTTTCGAGCAGTACTTC; d_call: .; clone_size: many; v_call: TRBV10-2; j_call: TRBJ2-7
cdr3_aa: CAWSVGSAGGEETQYF; cdr3_nt: TGTGCCTGGAGTGTAGGGTCGGCAGGGGGCGAAGAGACCCAGTACTTC; d_call: TRBD1; clone_size: many; v_call: TRBV30; j_call: TRBJ2-5
cdr3_aa: CASSEIRGGYTF; cdr3_nt: TGTGCCAGCAGCGAAATCCGGGGTGGCTACACCTTC; d_call: .; clone_size: many; v_call: TRBV7-2; j_call: TRBJ1-2
cdr3_aa: CASGGDSYEQYF; cdr3_nt: TGTGCCAGCGGCGGGGACAGCTACGAGCAGTACTTC; d_call: .; clone_size: many; v_call: TRBV2; j_call: TRBJ2-7
cdr3_aa: CASSPGLADSETQYF; cdr3_nt: TGTGCCAGCAGCCCCGGACTAGCTGACTCCGAGACCCAGTACTTC; d_call: TRBD2; clone_size: few; v_call: TRBV7-3; j_call: TRBJ2-5
cdr3_aa: CASTGAREGYTF; cdr3_nt: TGTGCCAGCACCGGCGCGAGGGAGGGCTACACCTTC; d_call: .; clone_size: many; v_call: TRBV6-6; j_call: TRBJ1-2
cdr3_aa: CASSQTFSGDTQYF; cdr3_nt: TGCGCCAGCAGCCAAACCTTTTCGGGGGATACGCAGTATTTT; d_call: .; clone_size: many; v_call: TRBV4-1; j_call: TRBJ2-3
cdr3_aa: CSVEWEQGAMGYTF; cdr3_nt: TGCAGCGTTGAATGGGAGCAGGGGGCGATGGGCTACACCTTC; d_call: TRBD1; clone_size: many; v_call: TRBV29-1; j_call: TRBJ1-2
cdr3_aa: CAWTQGQRVGNYGYTF; cdr3_nt: TGTGCCTGGACACAGGGCCAGAGGGTGGGTAACTATGGCTACACCTTC; d_call: .; clone_size: many; v_call: TRBV30; j_call: TRBJ1-2
cdr3_aa: CASSSWNPSGGATDTQYF; cdr3_nt: TGTGCCAGCAGTTCGTGGAACCCTAGCGGGGGGGCCACAGATACGCAGTATTTT; d_call: TRBD2; clone_size: many; v_call: TRBV5-6; j_call: TRBJ2-3
cdr3_aa: CAITYRDTGELFF; cdr3_nt: TGTGCCATTACGTACCGGGACACCGGGGAGCTGTTTTTT; d_call: .; clone_size: many; v_call: TRBV2; j_call: TRBJ2-2
cdr3_aa: CASRTEGYMFF; cdr3_nt: TGTGCCAGCAGGACGGAGGGATACATGTTTTTT; d_call: .; clone_size: many; v_call: TRBV2; j_call: TRBJ1-4
cdr3_aa: CASSSGLAGRKETQYF; cdr3_nt: TGTGCCAGCAGTTCTGGACTAGCGGGAAGAAAAGAGACCCAGTACTTC; d_call: TRBD2; clone_size: few; v_call: TRBV28; j_call: TRBJ2-5
cdr3_aa: CASSLGPPPSGGFHEQYF; cdr3_nt: TGTGCCAGCAGCTTAGGCCCTCCCCCTAGCGGGGGCTTCCACGAGCAGTACTTC; d_call: TRBD2; clone_size: many; v_call: TRBV7-7; j_call: TRBJ2-7
cdr3_aa: CASSLSGTLGDTQYF; cdr3_nt: TGTGCCAGCAGTTTGAGCGGGACCCTGGGAGATACGCAGTATTTT; d_call: TRBD2; clone_size: few; v_call: TRBV27; j_call: TRBJ2-3
cdr3_aa: CASSTHRQGGETDTQYF; cdr3_nt: TGTGCCAGCAGTACCCACCGGCAGGGCGGGGAAACAGATACGCAGTATTTT; d_call: .; clone_size: many; v_call: TRBV2; j_call: TRBJ2-3
cdr3_aa: CASSPSKGANYGYTF; cdr3_nt: TGTGCCAGCTCACCATCTAAAGGGGCTAACTATGGCTACACCTTC; d_call: .; clone_size: many; v_call: TRBV18; j_call: TRBJ1-2
cdr3_aa: CASSTPLSGYTF; cdr3_nt: TGTGCCAGCAGTACCCCCTTGAGTGGCTACACCTTC; d_call: .; clone_size: many; v_call: TRBV6-5; j_call: TRBJ1-2
cdr3_aa: CASSSRRTSGGHTQYF; cdr3_nt: TGTGCCAGCAGCTCAAGACGGACTAGCGGGGGCCATACGCAGTATTTT; d_call: TRBD2; clone_size: many; v_call: TRBV7-8; j_call: TRBJ2-3
cdr3_aa: CASKSHRGNTEAFF; cdr3_nt: TGTGCCAGCAAATCGCACAGGGGGAACACTGAAGCTTTCTTT; d_call: TRBD1; clone_size: many; v_call: TRBV6-1; j_call: TRBJ1-1